Sequencing of this TCR beta chain was carried out in a study of T cell changes during pregnancy in multiple sclerosis. Using immunoSEQ multiplex PCR, the repertoire was profiled, and TCRdb retains in-frame clones only, with some absent. Of around 100,000 clones in the sample, roughly 92% were seen once. Sample: peripheral blood, taken after pregnancy. The TCR was taken from a female donor with multiple sclerosis, enrolled in a pregnancy study.

The CDR3 region is CASSLSLAGGGLGEQYF. The CDR3 bases are TGTGCCAGCAGTTTATCACTGGCGGGAGGGGGCTTGGGCGAGCAGTACTTC. The chain uses TRBV27 and TRBJ2-7; 9 bases line up with TRBD2. V lost 0 bases, J lost 6 bases, and 12 bases stayed unmatched. The CDR3 runs 17 residues. The V gene's germline CDR1 is MNHEY and CDR2 SMNVEV (reference sequence).